This TCR beta chain was sequenced during a study of blood T cell repertoires in COVID-19. At the level of the study: Samples taken during acute and convalescent COVID-19 were collected in the United States, Italy and Spain. In each case, the material was cDNA or gDNA derived from T cells, B-cell-depleted T cells, or PBMCs.

The V gene's germline CDR1 is MNHEY and CDR2 SMNVEV (reference sequence). V was clipped by 6 bases and J by 2 bases; unmatched bases: 5. The CDR3 is made up of 15 amino acids. This clone was detected once. Source study methods: How many nucleated cells were present was estimated from reference gene primer amplification. Using immunoSEQ multiplex PCR, the repertoire was profiled, and TCRdb retains in-frame clones only, with some absent. Clone size and V and J calls were adopted from that table, with D and trimming inferred from the DNA. Of about 18,000 clones listed, roughly 90% are singletons. Sequencing was done on a sample of peripheral blood. The origin of this receptor is a man in his forties with active COVID-19. This chain joins TRBV27 and TRBJ2-3; 10 bases are a match to TRBD1. The CDR3 nucleotides are TGTGCCAGCAGCGAGAGACAGGGGGCCACAGATACGCAGTATTTT. Its protein is CASSERQGATDTQYF.